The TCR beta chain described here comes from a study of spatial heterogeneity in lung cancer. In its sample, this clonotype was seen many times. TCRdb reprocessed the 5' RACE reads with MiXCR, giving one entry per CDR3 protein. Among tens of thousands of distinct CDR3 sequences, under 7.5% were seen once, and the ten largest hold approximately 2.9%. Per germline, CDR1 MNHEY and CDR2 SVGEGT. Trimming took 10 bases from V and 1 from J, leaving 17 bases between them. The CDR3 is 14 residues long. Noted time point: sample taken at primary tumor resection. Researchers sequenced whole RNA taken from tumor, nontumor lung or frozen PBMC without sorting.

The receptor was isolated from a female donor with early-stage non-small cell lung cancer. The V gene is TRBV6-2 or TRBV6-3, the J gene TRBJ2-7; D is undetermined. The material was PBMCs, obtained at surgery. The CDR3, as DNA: TGTGCCACCGCAAGGACCTCGAGGTCCTACGAGCAGTACTTC. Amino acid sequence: CATARTSRSYEQYF.